Reported below is one T cell receptor (beta chain). The record originates from a study of blood T cell repertoires in COVID-19. Overall study context: Samples of COVID-19 (acute and convalescent) were obtained from the United States, Italy and Spain. From T cells, B-cell-depleted T cells, or PBMCs came the material, which was cDNA or gDNA.

The CDR3 contains 17 residues. Germline CDR1 is SGHTA and CDR2 is FQGNSA. With 1 base clipped from V and 5 bases from J, the junction kept 12 bases outside the gene matches. TCRdb's copy holds only in-frame clones and misses some; the assay was immunoSEQ multiplex PCR. The profile covers about 85,000 clones, with around 90% appearing a single time and more than 3.5% taken by the ten largest. The receptor was derived from an elderly woman with active or convalescent COVID-19. The sample was peripheral blood. The chain joins TRBV7-2 to TRBJ2-3; 7 bases agree with TRBD2. For the CDR3, the DNA is TGTGCCAGCAGCTTAGTGGGTCGGGCGGGAGCGGGAGATACGCAGTATTTT. Its protein is CASSLVGRAGAGDTQYF.